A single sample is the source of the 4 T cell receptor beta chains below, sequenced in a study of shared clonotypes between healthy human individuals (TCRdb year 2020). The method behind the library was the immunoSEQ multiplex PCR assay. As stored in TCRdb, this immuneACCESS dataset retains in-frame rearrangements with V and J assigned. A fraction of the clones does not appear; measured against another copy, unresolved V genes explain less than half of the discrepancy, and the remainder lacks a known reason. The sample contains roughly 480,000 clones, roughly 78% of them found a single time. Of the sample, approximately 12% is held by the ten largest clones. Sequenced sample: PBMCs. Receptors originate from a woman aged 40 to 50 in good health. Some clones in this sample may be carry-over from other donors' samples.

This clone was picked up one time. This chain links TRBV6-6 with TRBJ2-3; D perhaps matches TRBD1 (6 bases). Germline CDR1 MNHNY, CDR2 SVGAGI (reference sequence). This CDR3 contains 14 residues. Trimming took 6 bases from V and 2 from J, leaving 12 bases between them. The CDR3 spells CASSSGQYTDTQYF. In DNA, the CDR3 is TGTGCCAGCAGCTCTGGACAGTACACAGATACGCAGTATTTT.

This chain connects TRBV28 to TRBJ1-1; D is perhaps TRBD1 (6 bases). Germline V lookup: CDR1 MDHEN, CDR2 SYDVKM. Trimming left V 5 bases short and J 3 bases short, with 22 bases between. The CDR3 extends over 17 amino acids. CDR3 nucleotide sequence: TGTGCCAGCAGTGATACCGAACGGCAGGGGTCGTACACTGAAGCTTTCTTT. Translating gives CASSDTERQGSYTEAFF. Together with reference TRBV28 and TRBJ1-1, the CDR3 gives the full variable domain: DVKVTQSSRYLVKRTGEKVFLECVQDMDHENMFWYRQDPGLGLRLIYFSYDVKMKEKGDIPEGYSVSREKKERFSLILESASTNQTSMYLCASSDTERQGSYTEAFFGQGTRLTVV.

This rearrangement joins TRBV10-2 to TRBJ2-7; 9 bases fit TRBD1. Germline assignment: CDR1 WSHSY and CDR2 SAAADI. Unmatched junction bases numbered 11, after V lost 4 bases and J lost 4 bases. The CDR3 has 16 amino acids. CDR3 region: CASSGWDRARFYEQYF. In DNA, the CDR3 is TGCGCCAGCAGTGGGTGGGACAGGGCCCGCTTTTACGAGCAGTACTTC.

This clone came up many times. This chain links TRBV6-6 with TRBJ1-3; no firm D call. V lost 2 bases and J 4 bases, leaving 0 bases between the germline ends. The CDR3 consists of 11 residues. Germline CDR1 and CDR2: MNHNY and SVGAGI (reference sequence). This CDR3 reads CASSYGNTIYF. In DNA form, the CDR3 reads TGTGCCAGCAGTTACGGAAACACCATATATTTT.